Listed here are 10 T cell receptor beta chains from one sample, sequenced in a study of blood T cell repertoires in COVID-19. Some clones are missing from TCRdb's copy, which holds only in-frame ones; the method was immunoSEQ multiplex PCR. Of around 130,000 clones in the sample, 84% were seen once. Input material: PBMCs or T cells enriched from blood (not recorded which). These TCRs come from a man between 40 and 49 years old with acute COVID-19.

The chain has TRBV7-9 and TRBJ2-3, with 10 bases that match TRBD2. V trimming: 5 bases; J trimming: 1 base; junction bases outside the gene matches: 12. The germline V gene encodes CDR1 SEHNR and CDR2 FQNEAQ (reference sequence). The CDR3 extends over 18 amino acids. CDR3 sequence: CASSGERGGPLRTDTQYF. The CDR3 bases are TGTGCCAGCAGCGGAGAGCGGGGGGGCCCCCTCCGCACAGATACGCAGTATTTT.

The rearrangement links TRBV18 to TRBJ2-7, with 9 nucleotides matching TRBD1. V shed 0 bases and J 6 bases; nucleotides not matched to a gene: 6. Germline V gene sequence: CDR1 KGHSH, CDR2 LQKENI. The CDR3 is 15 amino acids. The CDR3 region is CASSPPGTGTFEQYF. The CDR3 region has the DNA TGTGCCAGCTCACCACCTGGGACAGGGACGTTCGAGCAGTACTTC. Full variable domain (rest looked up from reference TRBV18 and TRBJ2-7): NAGVMQNPRHLVRRRGQEARLRCSPMKGHSHVYWYRQLPEEGLKFMVYLQKENIIDESGMPKERFSAEFPKEGPSILRIQQVVRGDSAAYFCASSPPGTGTFEQYFGPGTRLTVT.

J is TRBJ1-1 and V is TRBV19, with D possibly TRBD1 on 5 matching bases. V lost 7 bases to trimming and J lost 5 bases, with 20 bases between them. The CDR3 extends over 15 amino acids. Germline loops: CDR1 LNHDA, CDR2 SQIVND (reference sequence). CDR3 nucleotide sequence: TGTGCCAGTATTAATCTAGGAGGGGTGGAAACTGAAGCTTTCTTT. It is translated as CASINLGGVETEAFF.

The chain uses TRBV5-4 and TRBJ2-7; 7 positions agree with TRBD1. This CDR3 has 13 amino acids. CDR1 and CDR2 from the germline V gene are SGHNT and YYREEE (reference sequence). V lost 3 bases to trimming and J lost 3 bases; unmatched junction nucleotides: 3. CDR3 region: CASSWDSYYEQYF. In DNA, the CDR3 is TGTGCCAGCAGCTGGGACAGTTACTACGAGCAGTACTTC.

CDR3 in amino acids: CASSLAGTGNESPLHF. The CDR3 DNA follows: TGTGCCAGCAGCTTAGCCGGGACAGGGAATGAGTCACCCCTCCACTTT. This rearrangement joins TRBV7-2 to TRBJ1-6; 9 nucleotides match TRBD1. With 0 bases clipped from V and 10 bases from J, the junction kept 7 bases outside the gene matches. The CDR3 totals 16 residues. Germline V lookup: CDR1 SGHTA, CDR2 FQGNSA.

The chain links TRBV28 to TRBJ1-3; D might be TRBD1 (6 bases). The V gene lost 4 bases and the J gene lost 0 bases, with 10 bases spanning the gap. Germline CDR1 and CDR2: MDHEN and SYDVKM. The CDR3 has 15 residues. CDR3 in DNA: TGTGCCAGCAGTTCTGGACAGCTCTCTGGAAACACCATATATTTT. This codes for CASSSGQLSGNTIYF.

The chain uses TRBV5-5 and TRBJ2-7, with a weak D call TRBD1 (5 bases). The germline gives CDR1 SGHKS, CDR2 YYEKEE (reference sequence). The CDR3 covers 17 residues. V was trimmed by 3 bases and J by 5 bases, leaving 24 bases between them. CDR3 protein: CASSSNIPDSLKDEQYF. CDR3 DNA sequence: TGTGCCAGCAGCTCAAACATACCCGACAGCCTGAAAGACGAGCAGTACTTC.

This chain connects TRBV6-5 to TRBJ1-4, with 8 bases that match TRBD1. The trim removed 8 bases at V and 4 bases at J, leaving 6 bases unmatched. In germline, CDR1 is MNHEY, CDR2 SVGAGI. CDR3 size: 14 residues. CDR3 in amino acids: CASSLGQGNEKLFF. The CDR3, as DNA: TGTGCCAGCTCCCTTGGACAGGGTAATGAAAAACTGTTTTTT.

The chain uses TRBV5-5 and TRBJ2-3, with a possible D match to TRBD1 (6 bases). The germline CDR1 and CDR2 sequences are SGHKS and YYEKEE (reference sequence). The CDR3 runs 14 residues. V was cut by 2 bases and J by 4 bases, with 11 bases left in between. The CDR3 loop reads CASSLSRGSDTQYF. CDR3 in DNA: TGTGCCAGCAGCTTATCGAGGGGGTCAGATACGCAGTATTTT. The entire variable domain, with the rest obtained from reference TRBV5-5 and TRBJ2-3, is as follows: DAGVTQSPTHLIKTRGQQVTLRCSPISGHKSVSWYQQVLGQGPQFIFQYYEKEERGRGNFPDRFSARQFPNYSSELNVNALLLGDSALYLCASSLSRGSDTQYFGPGTRLTVL.

For the CDR3, the DNA is TGTGCCAGCAGCCGTGAGGGGCGGGGAGAAAAACTGTTTTTT. Translated, it gives CASSREGRGEKLFF. V gene TRBV27 combines with J gene TRBJ1-4; tentative D call: TRBD1 (5 bases). The germline V and J ends were trimmed by 6 bases and 8 bases, with 16 bases remaining between them. The CDR3 length is 14 residues. Germline V gene data show CDR1 as MNHEY and CDR2 as SMNVEV (reference sequence).